These T cell receptor beta chains were read from a single sample in a study of monozygotic twins with inflammatory bowel disease. Each CDR3 protein gets one entry in TCRdb, which reprocessed the 5' RACE reads and gives no DNA. In all, the sample yields 150,000 to 200,000 distinct CDR3 sequences. The sample taken for sequencing was blood. The receptors come from a human donor with ulcerative colitis or Crohn's disease, or a healthy co-twin of an affected twin (not recorded which). The CDR3 runs from the conserved cysteine through the conserved F or W. The order of the fields is J gene, V gene, CDR3 protein.

TRBJ2-1	TRBV5-1	CASSPTRTETYNEQFF
TRBJ2-5	TRBV29-1	CSVEDLYRGLGETQYF
TRBJ2-3	TRBV3-1	CASSQGGQGTDTQYF
TRBJ1-1	TRBV19	CASTGTSNTEAFF
TRBJ1-1	TRBV27	CASSPTWTVNTEAFF
TRBJ2-3	TRBV7-2	CASSLLAAPTSTDTQYF
TRBJ2-1	TRBV4-3	CASSQAADGRDEQFF
TRBJ2-1	TRBV29-1	CSVEEVPTSSYNEQFF
TRBJ2-1	TRBV18	CASSPSPSSYEQFF
TRBJ2-2	TRBV12-3/TRBV12-4	CASRRQGWAGELFF
TRBJ2-1	TRBV6-5	CASSTGMNEQFF
TRBJ2-5	TRBV7-9	CASSSRVVIETQYF
TRBJ2-1	TRBV3-1	CASSPTLGTSGRAGEQFF
TRBJ2-3	TRBV7-2	CASSLGAFGTDTQYF
TRBJ2-3	TRBV7-3	CASSPRETYTDTQYF
TRBJ2-7	TRBV3-1	CASSQGPGPSYEQYF
TRBJ1-3	TRBV7-9	CASSSATGAGNTIYF
TRBJ2-2	TRBV24-1	CATSDPGLNRGTGELFF
TRBJ1-1	TRBV20-1	CSAFPGRRGKTGGVTFRTEAFF
TRBJ2-1	TRBV15	CATSRDLRGRSSYNEQFF
TRBJ2-1	TRBV20-1	CSAREGGISYNEQFF
TRBJ1-1	TRBV7-7	CASNFLLQTEAFF
TRBJ2-1	TRBV6-2/TRBV6-3	CASSLPRDSDNEQFF
TRBJ2-7	TRBV7-2	CASTSRLASYEQYF
TRBJ2-1	TRBV10-3	CAISESTVSGGQFF
TRBJ1-5	TRBV5-1	CASSLAGSLGQPQHF
TRBJ2-3	TRBV5-5	CASSLGGGLSTDTQYF
TRBJ1-6	TRBV25-1	CASGGTAHNSPLHF
TRBJ1-5	TRBV20-1	CSAGRLYSNQPQHF
TRBJ2-7	TRBV7-2	CASCTGRTCEQYF
TRBJ2-2	TRBV7-8	CASSLIIVAELFF
TRBJ2-1	TRBV10-3	CAISESRQGSHNEQFF
TRBJ2-1	TRBV20-1	CSARDVRRLADYNEQFF
TRBJ1-2	TRBV7-2	CASSLALSTPDSFDYGYTF
TRBJ2-1	TRBV18	CATLSYGSPDNEQFF
TRBJ2-1	TRBV7-2	CASSQGLAENNEQFF
TRBJ2-5	TRBV11-2	CASSPRLAGGPGETQYF
TRBJ2-7	TRBV11-1	CASSEGAPYEQYF